The entry that follows covers one TCR beta chain sequence. An end of the junction does not agree with germline; a read error may underlie this. This record belongs to a study of Graves' ophthalmopathy and Graves' hyperthyroidism. This CDR3 has 14 amino acids. Germline CDR1 is LNHNV and CDR2 is YYDKDF (reference sequence). Amplified material comprised TCR beta CDR3 regions derived from RNA transcripts. RT-PCR was first run with HTBI primers, then multiplex PCR in a second round. Via MiXCR, TCRdb re-called the multiplex PCR reads, giving one row per CDR3 protein. The table shows 650,000 to 900,000 distinct CDR3 sequences, with roughly 41% occurring only once.

This TCR was sampled from an adult man with Graves' ophthalmopathy. Sequences were obtained from peripheral blood. This sequence joins TRBV15 and TRBJ1-2, with 8 bases aligning to TRBD1. CDR3 sequence: CAASRKQTGDGYTF. CDR3 in DNA: TGTGCCGCCAGCAGAAAACAGACAGGGGATGGCTACACCTTC.